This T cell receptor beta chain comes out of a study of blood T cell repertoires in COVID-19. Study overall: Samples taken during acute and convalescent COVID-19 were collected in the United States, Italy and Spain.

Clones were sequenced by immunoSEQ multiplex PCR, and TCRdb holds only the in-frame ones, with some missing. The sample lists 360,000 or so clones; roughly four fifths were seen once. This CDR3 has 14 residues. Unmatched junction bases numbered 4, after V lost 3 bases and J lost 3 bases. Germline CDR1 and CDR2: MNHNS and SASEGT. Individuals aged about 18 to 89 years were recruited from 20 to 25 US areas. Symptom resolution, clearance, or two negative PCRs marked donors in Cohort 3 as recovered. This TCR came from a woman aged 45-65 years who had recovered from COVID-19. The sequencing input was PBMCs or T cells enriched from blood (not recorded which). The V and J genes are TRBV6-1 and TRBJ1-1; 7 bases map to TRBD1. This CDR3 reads CASSDGGGYTEAFF. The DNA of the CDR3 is TGTGCCAGCAGTGACGGAGGGGGCTACACTGAAGCTTTCTTT.